A single sample gave rise to the 8 T cell receptor beta chains below, sequenced in a study of T cells after yellow fever vaccination (dated by TCRdb to about 2019). The label giving this sample's treatment or condition can be read as: live attenuated yellow fever vaccine strain. To prepare the library, 5' RACE was applied. This sample was sequenced with an Illumina HiSeq 2500. The raw public data were reprocessed by TCRdb itself: fastp quality trimming at Q25, MiXCR clonotype calling, in-frame beta chains only. Each entry merges the rows of one CDR3 protein and shows their most common DNA and genes. For this sample there are about 580,000 distinct CDR3 sequences; around 17% appear just once. In total, the top ten clones hold 15% to 20% of the sample. This material consisted of PBMCs, taken around 5 days after the first yellow fever vaccination. The receptors come from a man aged 18 to 30 who received the YFV17D yellow fever vaccine.

This clonotype showed up just a few times. This sequence joins TRBV20-1 and TRBJ2-3; D unresolved. Germline CDR1 is DFQATT and CDR2 is SNEGSKA (reference sequence). The CDR3 spans 12 residues. V lost 5 bases to trimming and J lost 6 bases, with 12 bases between them. CDR3 coding DNA: TGCAGTGCTTCCCCCTTCGTGGATACGCAGTATTTT. Translation gives CSASPFVDTQYF.

The chain uses TRBV12-3 or TRBV12-4 and TRBJ1-1; D ambiguous. Trimming removed 5 bases from V and 5 bases from J, with 9 bases in between. This CDR3 is built from 12 residues. This CDR3 reads CASSPPQTEAFF. CDR3 nucleotides: TGTGCCAGCAGTCCCCCCCAAACTGAAGCTTTCTTT.

This clonotype was detected only a few times. The CDR3 reads CASSSGRIYGYTF. The CDR3 bases are TGTGCCAGCAGCTCCGGACGAATCTATGGCTACACCTTC. The chain is built from TRBV3-1 and TRBJ1-2; D remains ambiguous. Germline V CDR1 and CDR2: LGHDT, YNNKEL (reference sequence). This CDR3 is built from 13 residues. The V end lost 5 bases, the J end lost 4 bases, and 11 bases lay between the germline ends.

This clonotype turned up a few times. J is TRBJ1-2 and V is TRBV5-5; the D gene is possibly TRBD1 (5 bases). Germline V gene lookup returns CDR1 SGHKS and CDR2 YYEKEE (reference sequence). The CDR3 is made up of 15 amino acids. The V end lost 2 bases, the J end lost 4 bases, and 15 bases lay between the germline ends. For the CDR3, the DNA is TGTGCCAGCAGCTTTAATAGGAGGGACGGCTATGGCTACACCTTC. It specifies CASSFNRRDGYGYTF.

This clonotype appeared a few times. V and J are TRBV7-2 and TRBJ1-2; D is undetermined. Trimming removed 5 bases from V and 5 bases from J, with 9 bases in between. The CDR3 length is 12 residues. Germline V gene data show CDR1 as SGHTA and CDR2 as FQGNSA. CDR3 bases: TGTGCCAGCAGCCCCCAGACTTATGGCTACACCTTC. Protein sequence: CASSPQTYGYTF.

V gene TRBV6-5 combines with J gene TRBJ2-5; D is unclear. CDR3 length: 14 residues. Germline lookup yields CDR1 MNHEY and CDR2 SVGAGI. The ends were cut back, 4 bases at V and 7 bases at J, with 16 bases in the middle. CDR3 region: CASSFSAGPGTQYF. DNA for the CDR3: TGTGCCAGCAGTTTCTCCGCCGGTCCGGGGACCCAGTACTTC.

The chain carries TRBV20-1 and TRBJ2-3; 10 bases fit TRBD2. The CDR3 is 15 residues long. V shed 0 bases and J 5 bases; nucleotides not matched to a gene: 5. Germline CDR1 reads DFQATT; CDR2 reads SNEGSKA (reference sequence). CDR3 sequence (DNA): TGCAGTGCTAGAGATCCCCTAGCGGGGGAAGATACGCAGTATTTT. It is translated as CSARDPLAGEDTQYF.

The chain uses TRBV25-1 and TRBJ2-2; D is uncertain. The length of the CDR3 is 17 residues. The germline V and J ends were trimmed by 3 bases and 1 base, with 15 bases remaining between them. Germline V lookup: CDR1 MGHDK, CDR2 SYGVNS. DNA of the CDR3: TGTGCCAGCAGTGAGGATCTTTGGGCAGGGAACACCGGGGAGCTGTTTTTT. Protein product: CASSEDLWAGNTGELFF.